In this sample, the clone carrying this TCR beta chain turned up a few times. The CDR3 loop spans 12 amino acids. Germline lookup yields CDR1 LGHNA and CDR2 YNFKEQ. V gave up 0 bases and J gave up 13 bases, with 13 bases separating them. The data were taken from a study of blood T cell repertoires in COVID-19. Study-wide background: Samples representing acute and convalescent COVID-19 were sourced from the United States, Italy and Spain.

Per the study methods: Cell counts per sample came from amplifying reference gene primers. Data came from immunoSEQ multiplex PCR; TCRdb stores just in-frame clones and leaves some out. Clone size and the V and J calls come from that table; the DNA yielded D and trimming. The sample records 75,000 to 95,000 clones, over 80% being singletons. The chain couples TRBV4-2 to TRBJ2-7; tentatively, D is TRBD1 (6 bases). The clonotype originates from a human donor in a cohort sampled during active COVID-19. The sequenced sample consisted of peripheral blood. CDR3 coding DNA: TGTGCCAGCAGCCAAGATCGACAGGTGGCTTACTTC. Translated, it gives CASSQDRQVAYF.